Listed here are 20 T cell receptor beta chains from one sample, sequenced in a study of OX40 agonist ivuxolimab in advanced cancers. The method was immunoSEQ multiplex PCR; TCRdb's version includes in-frame clones alone and lacks a portion of them. This table holds just under 75,000 clones, about 90% found once. The source material was CD4+ or CD8+ T cells sorted from blood, sampled in a trial of the OX40 agonist ivuxolimab. The origin of the receptors is an adult with an advanced solid tumor such as melanoma, head and neck, liver or kidney cancer.

For the CDR3, the DNA is TGTGCCAGCAGTGGATCCCCCGGGACAGGGAACAATGAGCAGTTCTTC. Protein product: CASSGSPGTGNNEQFF. J is TRBJ2-1 and V is TRBV6-1; 9 nucleotides align to TRBD1. Germline loops: CDR1 MNHNS, CDR2 SASEGT. With 4 bases clipped from V and 5 bases from J, the junction kept 9 bases outside the gene matches. CDR3 length: 16 amino acids.

The rearrangement links TRBV7-2 to TRBJ1-3; D call uncertain. The CDR3 has 13 residues. Trimming shortened V by 1 base and J by 4 bases, and 5 bases separated the two germline ends. Germline CDR1 and CDR2: SGHTA and FQGNSA. The CDR3 sequence is CASSLEAGNTIYF. The DNA for the CDR3 is TGTGCCAGCAGCTTAGAAGCAGGAAACACCATATATTTT.

The chain uses TRBV5-8 and TRBJ2-1, with TRBD1 matching over 8 bases. The CDR3 has 12 residues. Germline lookup yields CDR1 SGHTS and CDR2 YDEGEE. Trimming at V came to 4 bases and at J to 13 bases, leaving 7 bases not matched to a gene. The CDR3 sequence: CASSLRQGRQFF. CDR3 sequence (DNA): TGTGCCAGCAGCCTCCGACAGGGGAGACAGTTCTTC.

V is TRBV7-2 and J is TRBJ2-7; TRBD1 aligns across 8 bases. CDR1 SGHTA and CDR2 FQGNSA come from the germline V gene. V shed 1 base, J shed 2 bases, and the junction held 4 bases outside the gene matches. The CDR3 loop spans 15 amino acids. CDR3 protein: CASSLEGQGPYEQYF. CDR3 in DNA: TGTGCCAGCAGCTTAGAAGGACAGGGCCCCTACGAGCAGTACTTC.

The J gene is TRBJ1-5, the V gene TRBV6-1; D remains ambiguous. CDR1 is MNHNS and CDR2 is SASEGT in the germline V gene. CDR3 size: 11 residues. Trimming stripped 8 bases from V and 3 bases from J, with 5 bases between. The CDR3 region is CASFDNQPQHF. CDR3 coding DNA: TGTGCCAGCTTCGACAATCAGCCCCAGCATTTT.

The CDR3 is CASSLNPGGTDEKLFF. The CDR3 DNA sequence: TGTGCCAGCAGCTTAAATCCGGGGGGCACAGATGAAAAACTGTTTTTT. V usage is TRBV7-9 and J usage is TRBJ1-4; tentative D call: TRBD1 (6 bases). Germline CDR1 and CDR2: SEHNR and FQNEAQ (reference sequence). Trimming stripped 2 bases from V and 6 bases from J, with 16 bases between. CDR3 length equals 16 residues.

The genes are TRBV7-6 and TRBJ1-2; D is unresolved. The CDR3 length is 13 residues. V was clipped by 5 bases and J by 3 bases, with 10 bases between them. Germline lookup yields CDR1 SGHVS and CDR2 FNYEAQ. The CDR3 loop reads CASSPDQYYGYTF. CDR3 nucleotides: TGTGCCAGCAGCCCCGATCAGTACTATGGCTACACCTTC.

The chain recombines TRBV6-1 with TRBJ1-3; no clear D. Germline values: CDR1 MNHNS, CDR2 SASEGT. CDR3 size: 14 residues. V dropped 1 base and J dropped 0 bases, with 4 bases sitting between them. CDR3 DNA sequence: TGTGCCAGCAGTGAAGACTTCTCTGGAAACACCATATATTTT. Protein sequence: CASSEDFSGNTIYF.

V usage is TRBV30 and J usage is TRBJ1-5, with 7 bases matching TRBD1. V was pared by 1 base and J by 9 bases, with 9 bases of the junction left unmatched. Germline assignment: CDR1 GTSNPN and CDR2 SVGIG (reference sequence). This CDR3 has 14 residues. CDR3 in DNA: TGTGCCTGGAGTGCTTACAGGGGTTCGGGGCCCCAGCATTTT. Translating it yields CAWSAYRGSGPQHF.

The V call is TRBV5-1, the J call TRBJ1-3, with D perhaps matching TRBD1 (5 bases). The CDR3 has 13 residues. Germline lookup yields CDR1 SGHRS and CDR2 YFSETQ. V dropped 4 bases and J dropped 4 bases, with 9 bases sitting between them. The CDR3 sequence: CASSRDWGNTIYF. The CDR3 bases are TGCGCCAGCAGCAGGGACTGGGGAAACACCATATATTTT.

The chain recombines TRBV7-8 with TRBJ2-7; D is unclear. CDR1 and CDR2 from the germline V gene are SGHVS and FQNEAQ. V lost 2 bases to trimming and J lost 7 bases, with 12 bases between them. This CDR3 is 13 amino acids long. Here the CDR3 reads CASSLRAGPEQYF. CDR3 sequence (DNA): TGTGCCAGCAGCTTACGGGCAGGCCCAGAGCAGTACTTC.

V gene TRBV11-2 combines with J gene TRBJ2-4; the match to TRBD2 covers 14 bases. Germline assignment: CDR1 SGHAT and CDR2 FQNNGV. V shed 3 bases, J shed 11 bases, and the junction held 6 bases outside the gene matches. CDR3 size: 15 residues. The CDR3 DNA sequence: TGTGCCAGCAGCTTGGGGACTAGCGGGAGCCTGGTTCAGTACTTC. Translation: CASSLGTSGSLVQYF.

This clone was recorded once. The gene calls are TRBV6-1 and TRBJ2-3, with D perhaps matching TRBD2 (5 bases). CDR3 size: 14 residues. The germline CDR1 and CDR2 sequences are MNHNS and SASEGT. Trimming took 6 bases from V and 5 from J, leaving 15 bases between them. The CDR3 DNA reads TGTGCCAGCAGGCTGGGCGGGCCAGGAGATACGCAGTATTTT. Translating it yields CASRLGGPGDTQYF.

The rearrangement links TRBV15 to TRBJ1-1; D gene unclear. Trimming took off 3 bases at V and 2 bases at J, with 10 bases between the two ends. Germline V gene sequence: CDR1 LNHNV, CDR2 YYDKDF (reference sequence). The CDR3 runs to 14 residues. This CDR3 is CATSREAINTEAFF. DNA for the CDR3: TGTGCCACCAGCAGGGAGGCCATCAACACTGAAGCTTTCTTT.

The chain links TRBV18 to TRBJ2-3; TRBD2 matches at 9 bases. The germline gives CDR1 KGHSH, CDR2 LQKENI. This CDR3 spans 16 amino acids. J lost 4 bases, V lost 3 bases, and 8 bases had no gene match. DNA of the CDR3: TGTGCCAGCTCACCCCCGGGACTAGCAAGCGCAGATACGCAGTATTTT. Its protein is CASSPPGLASADTQYF. The variable domain in full, with the rest retrieved from reference TRBV18 and TRBJ2-3, is NAGVMQNPRHLVRRRGQEARLRCSPMKGHSHVYWYRQLPEEGLKFMVYLQKENIIDESGMPKERFSAEFPKEGPSILRIQQVVRGDSAAYFCASSPPGLASADTQYFGPGTRLTVL.

This clone occurred a few times. The chain carries TRBV21-1 and TRBJ1-4; TRBD1 reflects the table's D call only, with no check against the DNA. TRBV21-1 is designated a pseudogene. This CDR3 is 13 amino acids long. Here the CDR3 DNA reads TGTGCCAGCAGGTCACAGGGCAGTGAAAAACTGTTTTTT. It yields the protein CASRSQGSEKLFF.

The V call is TRBV19, the J call TRBJ2-7, with 7 positions matching TRBD1. Per germline, CDR1 LNHDA and CDR2 SQIVND (reference sequence). The CDR3 contains 15 residues. Trimming removed 6 bases from V and 1 base from J; junction bases left unmatched: 9. CDR3 nucleotides: TGTGCCAGTAGCAAAACAGGGGAAGGGTCCTACGAGCAGTACTTC. Protein: CASSKTGEGSYEQYF.

The gene calls are TRBV6-5 and TRBJ2-7; TRBD1 agrees at 8 bases. Germline V lookup: CDR1 MNHEY, CDR2 SVGAGI. The CDR3 spans 15 residues. CDR3 DNA sequence: TGTGCTACTACTGAGGACAGGGCACGTTTTCGAGAGCAGTACTTC. It yields the protein CATTEDRARFREQYF.

This clone appeared a single time. The V call is TRBV30, the J call TRBJ1-2, with a weak D call TRBD1 (6 bases). Trimming removed 8 bases from V and 6 bases from J, with 25 bases in between. The CDR3 is 15 amino acids. From germline, CDR1 is GTSNPN and CDR2 SVGIG (reference sequence). CDR3 sequence (DNA): TGTGCCCTACAAAGGGGGGTACCCAAAGATAATGGCTACACCTTC. This sequence encodes CALQRGVPKDNGYTF.

The chain is built from TRBV5-1 and TRBJ2-7; 15 bases are shared with TRBD2. Germline V gene lookup returns CDR1 SGHRS and CDR2 YFSETQ. V trimming: 4 bases; J trimming: 12 bases; junction bases outside the gene matches: 5. The CDR3 consists of 13 residues. DNA of the CDR3: TGCGCCAGCAGCCAGGGACTAGCGGGAGGAATGTACTTC. This translates into CASSQGLAGGMYF.